Below, 24 T cell receptor beta chains from the same sample are listed, as sequenced in a study of T cells in women clearing cervical HPV infection. Clones were sequenced by immunoSEQ multiplex PCR, and TCRdb holds only the in-frame ones, with some missing. This listing includes fewer than 40,000 clones. Source material: blood buffy coat. These receptors came from a woman aged 18-70 years with a cervical HPV16 infection that either progressed to CIN3+ or cleared (not recorded which).

As concerns this clone: The CDR3 is cut off 3 residues early in the read; its end comes from the germline J gene. The chain links TRBV5-1 to TRBJ2-3, with 13 positions matching TRBD2. Losses at the gene ends were 1 base for V and 4 bases for J; bases not matched to a gene: 0. Germline CDR1 is SGHRS and CDR2 is YFSETQ. The CDR3 sequence is 15 residues long. CDR3 DNA (partial): TGCGCCAGCAGCTTGACTAGCGGGGGGGCAGATACG. It specifies CASSLTSGGADT. The entire CDR3 protein reads CASSLTSGGADTQYF.

A note on this clone: The CDR3 end lies 3 residues beyond the end of the read and is filled in from the germline J gene. This chain connects TRBV7-9 to TRBJ1-6; D ambiguous. CDR3 length: 12 amino acids. CDR1 and CDR2 from the germline V gene are SEHNR and FQNEAQ (reference sequence). V was pared by 4 bases and J by 7 bases, with 5 bases between. The CDR3 loop reads CASSSLNSPLHF. Partial CDR3 DNA: TGTGCCAGCAGCTCCTTAAATTCACCC.

A remark on this clone: The missing CDR3 end, 3 residues past where the read stops, is filled in from the germline J gene. The chain links TRBV5-6 to TRBJ2-1, with D perhaps TRBD2 (6 bases). The ends were cut back, 4 bases at V and 4 bases at J, with 9 bases in the middle. The CDR3 consists of 13 residues. CDR1 and CDR2 (germline): SGHDT, YYEEEE. The part of the CDR3 DNA that was read is TGTGCCAGCAGCCTGGGACTTTACAATGAG. Translated, it gives CASSLGLYNE. The entire CDR3 reads CASSLGLYNEQFF.

Comments on this clone: The CDR3 goes on 3 residues after the read ends, and that part is filled in from the germline J gene. This chain uses TRBV18 with TRBJ1-3; D is uncertain. The germline V and J ends were trimmed by 2 bases and 0 bases, with 11 bases remaining between them. CDR1 KGHSH and CDR2 LQKENI come from the germline V gene. CDR3 length equals 16 residues. Partial CDR3 DNA: TGTGCCAGCTCACCAAGTCTGGTAGACTCTGGAAACACC. Protein product: CASSPSLVDSGNT. In full, the CDR3 reads CASSPSLVDSGNTIYF.

Of note for this clone: The read gets to within 3 residues of the CDR3 end, and the germline J gene fills in the rest. The chain links TRBV6-2 or TRBV6-3 to TRBJ2-2, with 12 positions matching TRBD1. Germline loops: CDR1 MNHEY, CDR2 SVGEGT. The CDR3 runs 14 residues. V shed 8 bases and J 5 bases; nucleotides not matched to a gene: 3. The CDR3 bases that were read are TGTGCCAGCGGGGACAGGGGGCAAACCGGGGAG. Protein sequence: CASGDRGQTGE. The full CDR3 protein is CASGDRGQTGELFF.

Details on this clone: The read is 3 residues too short to cover the CDR3 end, so that end is filled in from the germline J gene. This chain links TRBV19 with TRBJ2-6, with unresolved D. Trimming cost V 1 base and J 0 bases, with 10 bases left between them. Germline loops: CDR1 LNHDA, CDR2 SQIVND (reference sequence). The CDR3 sequence is 17 residues long. The CDR3 region is CASSIVTELSGANVLTF. Incomplete CDR3 DNA: TGTGCCAGTAGTATAGTAACAGAACTCTCTGGGGCCAACGTC.

A word on this clone: The missing CDR3 end, 3 residues past where the read stops, is filled in from the germline J gene. V gene TRBV5-4 combines with J gene TRBJ2-5; 7 bases map to TRBD2. With V trimmed by 4 bases and J by 5 bases, 5 bases remained unmatched. Germline CDR1 and CDR2: SGHNT and YYREEE (reference sequence). There are 13 residues in the CDR3. The sequenced part of the CDR3 DNA is TGTGCCAGCAGCGGCGGGGGTTTGGAGACC. Its protein is CASSGGGLET. The CDR3 in its entirety is CASSGGGLETQYF.

As concerns this clone: The read ends 3 residues shy of where the CDR3 ends; the end is completed using the germline J gene. V usage is TRBV2 and J usage is TRBJ2-7; 10 bases line up with TRBD1. This CDR3 has 13 amino acids. Trimming took 6 bases from V and 3 from J; bases not matched to a gene: 2. Germline loops: CDR1 SNHLY, CDR2 FYNNEI. The CDR3 sequence: CASRWTGGYEQYF. CDR3 DNA (partial): TGTGCCAGCAGATGGACAGGGGGCTACGAG.

A word on this clone: Read sequence stops 3 residues before the CDR3 end, and the germline J gene provides the missing end. This chain uses TRBV13 with TRBJ2-1, with TRBD2 matching 13 bases. CDR1 and CDR2 from the germline V gene are PRHDT and FYEKMQ (reference sequence). The CDR3 contains 16 residues. V lost 0 bases, J lost 6 bases, and 2 bases stayed unmatched. CDR3 DNA (partial): TGTGCCAGCAGCTTAGGGGGGACTAGCGGGATCAATGAG. This translates into CASSLGGTSGINE. The entire CDR3 sequence reads CASSLGGTSGINEQFF.

Remarks on this clone: Sequencing ends 3 residues short of the CDR3 end; the germline J gene provides the rest. This chain uses TRBV20-1 with TRBJ2-5, with 12 bases lining up with TRBD2. Germline V gene data show CDR1 as DFQATT and CDR2 as SNEGSKA (reference sequence). CDR3 length: 14 residues. V was pared by 5 bases and J by 5 bases, with 6 bases of the junction left unmatched. The part of the CDR3 DNA that was read is TGCAGTGCTCCCCTGACTAGCGGGAGTGAGACC. This encodes CSAPLTSGSET. The entire CDR3 is CSAPLTSGSETQYF.

As regards this clone: The read terminates 3 residues before the CDR3 end, so the remaining end is supplied by the germline J gene. Additional DNA sequences in this sample encode the identical CDR3. The chain uses TRBV30 and TRBJ1-2, with D possibly being TRBD1 (5 bases). The CDR3 has 17 residues. Trimming shortened V by 6 bases and J by 3 bases, and 26 bases separated the two germline ends. Germline assignment: CDR1 GTSNPN and CDR2 SVGIG (reference sequence). The covered CDR3 bases are TGTGCCTGCGATCCCAAATGGGGCGGGCGGGGGGACTATGGC. It translates to CACDPKWGGRGDYG. The full CDR3 sequence reads CACDPKWGGRGDYGYTF.

In the case of this clone: The observed sequence ends 3 residues before the CDR3 terminus, with the missing tail filled in from the germline J gene. This chain links TRBV7-2 with TRBJ2-3, with D unresolved. Germline V gives CDR1 SGHTA, CDR2 FQGNSA. This CDR3 spans 13 amino acids. The sequenced CDR3 bases are TGTGCCAGCAGCTACAGAACCAATCAGCCG. Translation gives CASSYRTNQP. The entire CDR3 protein is CASSYRTNQPQYF.

Comment on this clone: The read ends 3 residues shy of where the CDR3 ends; the end is completed using the germline J gene. The rearrangement links TRBV6-4 to TRBJ2-5; D is possibly TRBD1 (7 bases). The CDR3 has 15 amino acids. From germline, CDR1 is MRHNA and CDR2 SNTAGT. The germline V and J ends were trimmed by 4 bases and 1 base, with 13 bases remaining between them. Partial CDR3 DNA: TGTGCCAGCAGTGCCCAGGGGGGCCCCCAAGAGACC. Residues: CASSAQGGPQET. The complete CDR3 protein is CASSAQGGPQETQYF.

Comment on this clone: The read falls 3 residues short of the CDR3 end, and the missing part is taken from the germline J gene. The V gene is TRBV5-6, the J gene TRBJ1-2, with D maybe TRBD1 (5 bases). Germline-derived CDR1 and CDR2 are SGHDT and YYEEEE. This CDR3 is 14 amino acids long. CDR3 sequence: CASSRPTGSQGYTF. Incomplete CDR3 DNA: TGTGCCAGCAGCCGTCCCACAGGTTCTCAGGGC.

In regard to this clone: The read ends 3 residues before the CDR3 terminus; that terminus is restored from the germline J gene. This chain links TRBV20-1 with TRBJ2-1; 9 nucleotides align to TRBD2. V lost 4 bases and J lost 2; bases outside the gene matches: 12. This CDR3 comprises 17 residues. The germline CDR1 and CDR2 sequences are DFQATT and SNEGSKA (reference sequence). The sequenced part of the CDR3 DNA is TGCAGTGCTACTTCTCTCGCTGGCGGGAGGGCCTACAATGAG. Residues: CSATSLAGGRAYNE. The whole CDR3 sequence is CSATSLAGGRAYNEQFF.

For this clone: The CDR3 is cut off 3 residues early in the read; its end comes from the germline J gene. The rearrangement links TRBV7-2 to TRBJ2-3; the D gene is possibly TRBD2 (6 bases). This CDR3 comprises 15 residues. Germline V gene lookup returns CDR1 SGHTA and CDR2 FQGNSA. V was pared by 1 base and J by 2 bases, with 10 bases between. The CDR3 bases that were read are TGTGCCAGCAGCTTAGTTAGCGGAAACACAGATACG. Residues: CASSLVSGNTDT. The entire CDR3 reads CASSLVSGNTDTQYF.

CDR3 sequence reads: CASSPQERNYGYTF. The part of the CDR3 DNA that was read is TGTGCCAGTAGTCCACAGGAGAGAAACTATGGC. The chain carries TRBV19 and TRBJ1-2; tentative D call: TRBD1 (5 bases). The CDR3 extends 3 residues past the end of the read, so its final part is completed from the germline J gene. Germline assignment: CDR1 LNHDA and CDR2 SQIVND (reference sequence). The CDR3 runs 14 residues. The V and J ends lost 5 bases and 2 bases respectively, with 12 bases between them.

A note on this clone: The CDR3 is cut off 3 residues early in the read; its end comes from the germline J gene. The chain has TRBV5-1 and TRBJ1-2; D unresolved. CDR3 size: 10 residues. Germline-derived CDR1 and CDR2 are SGHRS and YFSETQ. The DNA read from the CDR3 is TGCGCCAGCAGCTTGGCCCGT. It translates to CASSLAR. The whole CDR3 protein reads CASSLARYTF.

Concerning this clone itself: The CDR3 end is not reached by the read, which stops 3 residues before it; the germline J gene fills it in. The genes are TRBV18 and TRBJ2-3; the D gene is possibly TRBD2 (6 bases). The CDR3 contains 16 residues. V lost 0 bases to trimming and J lost 5 bases, with 15 bases between them. Germline-derived CDR1 and CDR2 are KGHSH and LQKENI. The CDR3: CASSPPGGLLRDTQYF. The CDR3 DNA, read in part, is TGTGCCAGCTCACCACCCGGGGGACTGCTTAGAGATACG.

Comment on this clone: Sequencing ends 3 residues short of the CDR3 end; the germline J gene provides the rest. This chain links TRBV11-3 with TRBJ2-5, with TRBD1 matching over 9 bases. The CDR3 covers 15 residues. The germline V gene has CDR1 SGHNT and CDR2 YENEEA. With 3 bases clipped from V and 7 bases from J, the junction kept 9 bases outside the gene matches. CDR3 sequence: CASSLGTGPVGTQYF. The covered CDR3 bases are TGTGCCAGCAGCTTGGGGACAGGGCCGGTTGGGACC.

Remarks on this clone: The sequence runs out 3 residues before the end of the CDR3; the remainder is reconstructed from the germline J gene. This sequence joins TRBV20-1 and TRBJ1-2, with a tentative D call TRBD1 (5 bases). Germline assignment: CDR1 DFQATT and CDR2 SNEGSKA (reference sequence). The CDR3 totals 15 residues. Incomplete CDR3 DNA: TGCAGTGCTACGTACGCAGACAGCGAAAGTAGGGGC. Translated, it gives CSATYADSESRG. The full CDR3 sequence reads CSATYADSESRGYTF.

In the case of this clone: The read falls 3 residues short of the CDR3 end, and the missing part is taken from the germline J gene. The V and J genes are TRBV19 and TRBJ1-2; the match to TRBD1 covers 8 bases. This CDR3 has 14 residues. Trimming removed 5 bases from V and 6 bases from J; junction bases left unmatched: 8. CDR1 and CDR2 (germline): LNHDA, SQIVND (reference sequence). CDR3 DNA (partial): TGTGCCAGTAGTCGACAGGGGACCCCTAATGGC. Residues: CASSRQGTPNG. The entire CDR3 protein reads CASSRQGTPNGYTF.

Measured by frequency, this clone is medium-sized. The read ends 3 residues shy of where the CDR3 ends; the end is completed using the germline J gene. J is TRBJ2-5 and V is TRBV20-1, with 8 bases matching TRBD2. The ends lost 0 bases at V and 5 bases at J; junction bases unmatched: 11. The germline CDR1 and CDR2 sequences are DFQATT and SNEGSKA (reference sequence). The CDR3 contains 16 residues. The CDR3 DNA, read in part, is TGCAGTGCTAGAGATATCGGGGGGGCCGATAGGGAGACC. Protein: CSARDIGGADRET. The full CDR3 protein reads CSARDIGGADRETQYF.

Comment on this clone: The read terminates 3 residues before the CDR3 end, so the remaining end is supplied by the germline J gene. This sequence joins TRBV6-2 or TRBV6-3 and TRBJ1-2; D possibly corresponds to TRBD1 (6 bases). Trimming took off 4 bases at V and 6 bases at J, with 21 bases between the two ends. This CDR3 comprises 16 residues. Germline CDR1 and CDR2: MNHEY and SVGEGT. The CDR3: CASSSLPQGMGDGYTF. CDR3 bases read: TGTGCCAGCAGTTCTCTTCCGCAGGGGATGGGGGATGGC.